The next 8 T cell receptor beta chains were all read from a single sample in a study of blood T cell repertoires in COVID-19. Sequencing used immunoSEQ multiplex PCR; TCRdb keeps in-frame clones, though not all of them. The profile shows around 200,000 clones, about 80% of them singletons. What was sequenced was peripheral blood. The source of these receptors is a woman aged 40 to 49 with active or convalescent COVID-19.

The V and J genes are TRBV6-5 and TRBJ2-7; weak D call: TRBD2 (5 bases). Trimming took off 6 bases at V and 4 bases at J, with 13 bases between the two ends. This CDR3 region has 13 residues. CDR1 MNHEY and CDR2 SVGAGI come from the germline V gene. DNA of the CDR3: TGTGCCAGCAGGGACTCCCTTGGGTACGAGCAGTACTTC. This encodes CASRDSLGYEQYF.

Only a few counts were recorded for this clone. The gene calls are TRBV7-9 and TRBJ1-4, with D perhaps TRBD1 (5 bases). V gave up 5 bases and J gave up 0 bases, with 10 bases separating them. There are 15 residues in the CDR3. Germline V gene sequence: CDR1 SEHNR, CDR2 FQNEAQ (reference sequence). The CDR3 DNA reads as TGTGCCAGCAGCCTGACAGTTACAACTAATGAAAAACTGTTTTTT. Its translation: CASSLTVTTNEKLFF. Drawing the rest from reference TRBV7-9 and TRBJ1-4, the complete variable domain is DTGVSQNPRHKITKRGQNVTFRCDPISEHNRLYWYRQTLGQGPEFLTYFQNEAQLEKSRLLSDRFSAERPKGSFSTLEIQRTEQGDSAMYLCASSLTVTTNEKLFFGSGTQLSVL.

The chain links TRBV29-1 to TRBJ2-7, with 7 bases lining up with TRBD1. The length of the CDR3 is 16 residues. Germline CDR1 SQVTM, CDR2 ANQGSEA. J gave up 0 bases and V 3 bases, and 11 bases lay outside the gene matches. CDR3 protein: CSVDRLDRMVSYEQYF. CDR3 in DNA: TGCAGCGTTGATCGATTGGACAGGATGGTCTCCTACGAGCAGTACTTC.

V is TRBV27 and J is TRBJ2-5, with 14 bases lining up with TRBD2. V was pared by 6 bases and J by 1 base, with 4 bases of the junction left unmatched. The V gene's germline CDR1 is MNHEY and CDR2 SMNVEV (reference sequence). CDR3 size: 16 residues. The CDR3 sequence is CASRGLAGVRQETQYF. CDR3 nucleotides: TGTGCCAGCAGGGGACTAGCGGGGGTTCGCCAAGAGACCCAGTACTTC.

The chain is built from TRBV5-1 and TRBJ2-3; 9 bases are shared with TRBD2. The CDR3 extends over 14 amino acids. Trimming removed 4 bases from V and 3 bases from J; junction bases left unmatched: 3. Germline V gene sequence: CDR1 SGHRS, CDR2 YFSETQ. In nucleotides, the CDR3 is TGCGCCAGCAGCACCGCGGGGGGGACAGATACGCAGTATTTT. Translation: CASSTAGGTDTQYF. The whole variable domain, filled in from reference TRBV5-1 and TRBJ2-3, reads KAGVTQTPRYLIKTRGQQVTLSCSPISGHRSVSWYQQTPGQGLQFLFEYFSETQRNKGNFPGRFSGRQFSNSRSEMNVSTLELGDSALYLCASSTAGGTDTQYFGPGTRLTVL.

The table lists this clone with a few counts. J is TRBJ2-4 and V is TRBV28, with 10 bases identical to TRBD1. The V gene end was trimmed by 10 bases and the J gene end by 0 bases; junction bases not matched to a gene: 6. This CDR3 has 15 amino acids. Germline values: CDR1 MDHEN, CDR2 SYDVKM. The CDR3 is CATFGQGVAKNIQYF. The CDR3 DNA follows: TGTGCCACCTTCGGACAGGGGGTAGCCAAAAACATTCAGTACTTC.

The gene calls are TRBV18 and TRBJ2-3; TRBD2 matches at 14 bases. J lost 7 bases, V lost 3 bases, and 9 bases had no gene match. The CDR3 contains 17 residues. Looked up from germline, CDR1 is KGHSH and CDR2 is LQKENI. The CDR3 bases are TGTGCCAGCTCACCCGGGACTAGCGGGGGTGCATTCTATACGCAGTATTTT. This sequence encodes CASSPGTSGGAFYTQYF.

This chain links TRBV4-1 with TRBJ2-5, with D uncertain. The V and J ends lost 0 bases and 5 bases respectively, with 19 bases between them. This CDR3 region has 17 residues. In germline, CDR1 is MGHRA, CDR2 YSYEKL. The CDR3 loop reads CASSQDRSLGLGETQYF. In DNA form, the CDR3 reads TGCGCCAGCAGCCAAGATCGGTCCCTAGGTCTTGGGGAGACCCAGTACTTC.